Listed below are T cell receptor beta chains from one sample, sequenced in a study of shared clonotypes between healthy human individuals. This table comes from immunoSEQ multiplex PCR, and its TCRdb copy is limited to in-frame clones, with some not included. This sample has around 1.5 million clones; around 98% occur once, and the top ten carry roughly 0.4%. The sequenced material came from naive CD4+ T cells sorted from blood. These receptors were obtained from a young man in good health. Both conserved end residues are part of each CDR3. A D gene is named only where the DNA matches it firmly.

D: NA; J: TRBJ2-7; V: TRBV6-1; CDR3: CASSEVVGSEQYF; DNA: TGTGCCAGCAGTGAAGTCGTTGGGTCCGAGCAGTACTTC
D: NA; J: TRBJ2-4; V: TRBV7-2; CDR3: CASSLLAGENIQYF; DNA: TGTGCCAGCAGCTTATTGGCGGGCGAAAACATTCAGTACTTC
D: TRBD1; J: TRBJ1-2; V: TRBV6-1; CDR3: CASNRGYGYTF; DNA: TGTGCCAGCAACAGGGGCTATGGCTACACCTTC
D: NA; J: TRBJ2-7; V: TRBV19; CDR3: CASSILGGQHYEQYF; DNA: TGTGCCAGTAGTATATTGGGCGGGCAGCACTACGAGCAGTACTTC
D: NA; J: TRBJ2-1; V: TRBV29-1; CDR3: CSVADGGRSLTYNEQFF; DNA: TGCAGCGTGGCGGACGGGGGTCGCTCCCTCACCTACAATGAGCAGTTCTTC
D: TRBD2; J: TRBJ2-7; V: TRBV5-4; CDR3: CASSSGTSVSYEQYF; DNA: TGTGCCAGCAGCAGCGGGACTAGCGTCTCCTACGAGCAGTACTTC
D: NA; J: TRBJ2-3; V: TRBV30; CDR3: CAWSISTSTDTQYF; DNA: TGTGCCTGGTCCATTTCTACTAGCACAGATACGCAGTATTTT
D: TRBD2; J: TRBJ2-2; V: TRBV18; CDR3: CASSRSGTSALPPGELFF; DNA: TGTGCCAGCTCTCGGTCCGGGACTAGCGCTCTCCCTCCCGGGGAGCTGTTTTTT
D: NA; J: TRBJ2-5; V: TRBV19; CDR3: CASSIKTQYF; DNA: TGTGCCAGTAGTATAAAGACCCAGTACTTC
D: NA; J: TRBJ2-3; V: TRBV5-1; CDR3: CASSYRPAAGTDTQYF; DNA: TGCGCCAGCAGCTATCGACCCGCCGCGGGCACAGATACGCAGTATTTT
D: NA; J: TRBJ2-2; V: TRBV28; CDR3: CASGSNTGELFF; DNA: TGTGCCAGCGGTTCGAACACCGGGGAGCTGTTTTTT